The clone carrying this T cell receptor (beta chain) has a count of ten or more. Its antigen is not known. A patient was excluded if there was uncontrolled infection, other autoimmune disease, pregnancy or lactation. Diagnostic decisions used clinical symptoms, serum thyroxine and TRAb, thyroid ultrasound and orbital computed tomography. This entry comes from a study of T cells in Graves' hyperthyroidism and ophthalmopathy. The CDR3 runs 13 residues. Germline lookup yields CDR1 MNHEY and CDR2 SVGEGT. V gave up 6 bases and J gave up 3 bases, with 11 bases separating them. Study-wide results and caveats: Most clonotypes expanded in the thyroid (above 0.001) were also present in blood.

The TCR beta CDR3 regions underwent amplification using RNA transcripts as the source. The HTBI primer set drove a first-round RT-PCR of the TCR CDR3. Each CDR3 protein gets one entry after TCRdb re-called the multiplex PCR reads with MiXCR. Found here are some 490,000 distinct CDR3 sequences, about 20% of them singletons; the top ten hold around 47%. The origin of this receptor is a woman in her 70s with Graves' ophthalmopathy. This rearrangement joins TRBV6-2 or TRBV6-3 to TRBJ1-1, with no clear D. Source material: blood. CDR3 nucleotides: TGTGCCAGCAGCTCGAATGGACACACTGAAGCTTTCTTT. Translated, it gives CASSSNGHTEAFF.